The T cell receptor (beta chain) described here comes from a study of cytomegalovirus exposure and HLA in healthy donors. Regarding the study as a whole: An observed cluster of highly shared sequence variants was recorded as a likely sequencing artifact. Immune exposure data for these donors was limited to CMV serostatus. When analyzed later, a missense DCLRE1C variant was found to be linked to TCR beta V- and J-gene trimming.

V lost 6 bases, J lost 6 bases, and 8 bases lay in between. CDR1 is DFQATT and CDR2 is SNEGSKA in the germline V gene (reference sequence). This CDR3 has 11 residues. In the PCR, 60 Vbeta and 13 Jbeta primers were used. Using immunoSEQ multiplex PCR, the repertoire was profiled, and TCRdb retains in-frame clones only, with some absent. The repertoire includes about 130,000 clones, approximately 74% of them detected once, and roughly 7% sits in the top ten. Sampled while nominally healthy, donors likely had unrecorded immune exposures. This clone was picked up one time. Antigen specificity is unknown. The specimen was PBMCs. The sequence was collected from a male donor in good health and CMV-seronegative. The chain links TRBV20-1 to TRBJ2-2; D not certain. The DNA of the CDR3 is TGCAGTGCGCCAGATTCCGGGGAGCTGTTTTTT. It translates to CSAPDSGELFF.